These 22 T cell receptor beta chains originate from one sample sequenced in a study of blood T cell repertoires in COVID-19. The data were produced by immunoSEQ multiplex PCR, yet TCRdb's version contains in-frame clones alone and is incomplete. The sample records about 150,000 clones, about 85% being singletons. The sequenced material came from peripheral blood. The receptors were gathered from a man aged 55 to 70 with COVID-19, enrolled during active disease.

The genes are TRBV6-1 and TRBJ2-7; 9 bases map to TRBD1. Germline V gene sequence: CDR1 MNHNS, CDR2 SASEGT. After removal of 1 base from V and 2 bases from J, the junction contained 3 bases not matched to a gene. The CDR3 runs 15 residues. CDR3 residues: CASSEGTGATYEQYF. The DNA of the CDR3 is TGTGCCAGCAGTGAAGGGACAGGGGCGACCTACGAGCAGTACTTC.

In its sample, this clone was seen once. The rearrangement links TRBV6-2 or TRBV6-3 to TRBJ1-5; 9 bases line up with TRBD1. V lost 2 bases to trimming and J lost 0 bases; unmatched junction nucleotides: 8. Germline V lookup: CDR1 MNHEY, CDR2 SVGEGT. This CDR3 is 18 amino acids long. CDR3 protein: CASSYPGQGLGSNQPQHF. The CDR3 region has the DNA TGTGCCAGCAGTTACCCCGGACAGGGGCTAGGTAGCAATCAGCCCCAGCATTTT.

In this sample, this clone turned up a few times. This chain connects TRBV4-3 to TRBJ1-2; the D is unclear. Germline loops: CDR1 LGHNA, CDR2 YSLEER. With 4 bases removed from V and 0 bases from J, the gap between germline ends came to 18 bases. The CDR3 spans 17 residues. The CDR3 DNA follows: TGCGCCAGCAGCCCGCACCCAGACAAAGCTGCTAACTATGGCTACACCTTC. Protein: CASSPHPDKAANYGYTF.

The chain employs TRBV14 and TRBJ1-4, with 8 bases identical to TRBD1. The germline V gene has CDR1 SGHDN and CDR2 FVKESK. CDR3 size: 18 residues. V shed 0 bases, J shed 4 bases, and the junction held 10 bases outside the gene matches. The CDR3 sequence is CASSQDSRTGGFNEKLFF. CDR3 bases: TGTGCCAGCAGCCAAGATAGCCGCACAGGGGGATTTAATGAAAAACTGTTTTTT.

This sequence joins TRBV19 and TRBJ2-7; TRBD2 agrees at 8 bases. The CDR3 contains 14 residues. Germline-derived CDR1 and CDR2 are LNHDA and SQIVND (reference sequence). Trimming took 5 bases from V and 2 from J; bases not matched to a gene: 5. Here the CDR3 DNA reads TGTGCCAGTAGTTCACGCGGGGGGACCTACGAGCAGTACTTC. Amino acids: CASSSRGGTYEQYF.

This rearrangement joins TRBV7-9 to TRBJ1-4; tentatively, D is TRBD1 (5 bases). In germline, CDR1 is SEHNR, CDR2 FQNEAQ (reference sequence). The CDR3 consists of 15 residues. The germline V and J ends were trimmed by 2 bases and 1 base, with 8 bases remaining between them. Here the CDR3 DNA reads TGTGCCAGCAGCTTAAGTCAGGGAACTAATGAAAAACTGTTTTTT. This gives the protein CASSLSQGTNEKLFF.

The chain recombines TRBV19 with TRBJ2-2; 10 bases fit TRBD1. This CDR3 is 14 amino acids long. The V gene's germline CDR1 is LNHDA and CDR2 SQIVND (reference sequence). V dropped 4 bases and J dropped 7; count of bases not matched to a gene: 3. The DNA of the CDR3 is TGTGCCAGTAGTAAGGGACAGGGGATCGGGGAGCTGTTTTTT. It translates to CASSKGQGIGELFF.

The V call is TRBV2, the J call TRBJ1-6; D possibly corresponds to TRBD1 (6 bases). Trimming stripped 5 bases from V and 3 bases from J, with 8 bases between. The CDR3 spans 14 residues. The germline CDR1 and CDR2 sequences are SNHLY and FYNNEI. The CDR3 loop reads CASSSQGYNSPLHF. As DNA, the CDR3 is TGTGCCAGCAGTTCACAGGGCTATAATTCACCCCTCCACTTT.

The rearrangement links TRBV3-1 (or the pseudogene TRBV3-2) to TRBJ1-2; no definite D call. This CDR3 spans 12 amino acids. V was clipped by 7 bases and J by 4 bases, with 10 bases between them. Germline V gene lookup returns CDR1 LGHDT and CDR2 YNNKEL (reference sequence). This CDR3 is CASTLRGYGYTF. The CDR3 coding sequence is TGTGCCAGCACCCTACGGGGCTATGGCTACACCTTC.

The chain uses TRBV24-1 and TRBJ1-2; the D gene is possibly TRBD1 (5 bases). The CDR3 has 15 amino acids. V lost 2 bases and J lost 8, with 17 bases in between. Per the germline V gene, CDR1 is KGHDR and CDR2 is SFDVKD. This chain's CDR3 is CATSDSQEGFKGYTF. The CDR3, as DNA: TGTGCCACCAGTGATTCACAGGAGGGGTTTAAGGGCTACACCTTC.

This rearrangement joins TRBV11-2 to TRBJ2-7; 10 bases match TRBD2. CDR3 size: 17 residues. CDR1 is SGHAT, CDR2 FQNNGV, per germline. The trim removed 1 base at V and 3 bases at J, leaving 9 bases unmatched. The CDR3 region is CASSLVISSGGYYEQYF. The DNA for the CDR3 is TGTGCCAGCAGCTTAGTAATTTCTAGCGGGGGCTACTACGAGCAGTACTTC.

As to this clone: This clone may be a read error of a much larger clone one base away. The same CDR3 can be traced to other DNA sequences in this sample. The rearrangement joins TRBV6-2 or TRBV6-3 to TRBJ2-7; 7 nucleotides line up with TRBD1. Germline lookup yields CDR1 MNHEY and CDR2 SVGEGT. J was trimmed by 3 bases and V by 5 bases; bases with no gene match: 4. This CDR3 contains 13 residues. The CDR3: CASSRQGFYEQYF. The CDR3 nucleotides read TGTGCCAGCAGTCGACAGGGATTCTACGAGCAGTACTTC.

This clone was seen once. This chain connects TRBV6-4 to TRBJ2-2; 12 positions match TRBD2. This CDR3 is built from 14 residues. Germline V lookup: CDR1 MRHNA, CDR2 SNTAGT. J lost 7 bases, V lost 3 bases, and 0 bases had no gene match. CDR3 nucleotide sequence: TGTGCCAGCAGTGAACTAGCGGGAGGCGGGGAGCTGTTTTTT. This gives the protein CASSELAGGGELFF.

This chain connects TRBV19 to TRBJ1-2, with 7 bases matching TRBD1. Losses at the gene ends were 4 bases for V and 4 bases for J; bases not matched to a gene: 12. The CDR3 is made up of 16 amino acids. Germline V CDR1 and CDR2: LNHDA, SQIVND (reference sequence). The CDR3 coding sequence is TGTGCCAGTAGTACGGACAGGTCGTATGTGATCTATGGCTACACCTTC. It specifies CASSTDRSYVIYGYTF. Combining the CDR3 with reference TRBV19 and TRBJ1-2 gives the whole variable domain DGGITQSPKYLFRKEGQNVTLSCEQNLNHDAMYWYRQDPGQGLRLIYYSQIVNDFQKGDIAEGYSVSREKKESFPLTVTSAQKNPTAFYLCASSTDRSYVIYGYTFGSGTRLTVV.

This clone has just one count. This chain connects TRBV18 to TRBJ2-1, with a possible D match to TRBD2 (5 bases). Germline values: CDR1 KGHSH, CDR2 LQKENI. V gave up 4 bases and J gave up 7 bases, with 14 bases separating them. The CDR3 is 14 residues long. The CDR3 DNA follows: TGTGCCAGCTCACGATACCTCGGCGGGAATGAGCAGTTCTTC. It codes for CASSRYLGGNEQFF.

This chain joins TRBV4-2 and TRBJ2-5; 8 bases are a match to TRBD2. V trimming: 0 bases; J trimming: 8 bases; junction bases outside the gene matches: 5. This CDR3 region has 14 residues. The germline V gene has CDR1 LGHNA and CDR2 YNFKEQ. The CDR3 DNA follows: TGTGCCAGCAGCCAAGATTACAGCGGGAGCACCCAGTACTTC. Amino acid sequence: CASSQDYSGSTQYF.

V gene TRBV6-5 combines with J gene TRBJ1-4, with TRBD1 matching 7 bases. The germline gives CDR1 MNHEY, CDR2 SVGAGI. Trimming took 10 bases from V and 4 from J; bases not matched to a gene: 6. CDR3 size: 13 residues. The CDR3 region is CATGGQINEKLFF. As DNA, the CDR3 is TGTGCCACCGGGGGACAGATTAATGAAAAACTGTTTTTT.

This clone was counted between two and nine times. The chain joins TRBV7-9 to TRBJ1-3; no firm D call. Deletions cut 1 base from V and 0 bases from J, with 7 bases between. This CDR3 is built from 15 residues. Germline V gene lookup returns CDR1 SEHNR and CDR2 FQNEAQ (reference sequence). CDR3 nucleotides: TGTGCCAGCAGCTTAGTGAGAGGCTCTGGAAACACCATATATTTT. Protein: CASSLVRGSGNTIYF. The full variable domain, its missing parts supplied by reference TRBV7-9 and TRBJ1-3, is DTGVSQNPRHKITKRGQNVTFRCDPISEHNRLYWYRQTLGQGPEFLTYFQNEAQLEKSRLLSDRFSAERPKGSFSTLEIQRTEQGDSAMYLCASSLVRGSGNTIYFGEGSWLTVV.

The V call is TRBV3-1 (or the pseudogene TRBV3-2), the J call TRBJ1-4; D is possibly TRBD1 (6 bases). The germline V and J ends were trimmed by 3 bases and 4 bases, with 6 bases remaining between them. The CDR3 extends over 13 amino acids. The germline V gene has CDR1 LGHDT and CDR2 YNNKEL (reference sequence). CDR3 sequence (DNA): TGTGCCAGCAGCCAGGGACATAATGAAAAACTGTTTTTT. As protein: CASSQGHNEKLFF.

This clone was counted a few times. The rearrangement uses TRBV27 and TRBJ1-4, with 7 bases that match TRBD1. V shed 3 bases and J 7 bases; nucleotides not matched to a gene: 5. CDR3 length equals 14 residues. Per germline, CDR1 MNHEY and CDR2 SMNVEV (reference sequence). CDR3 loop: CASSFRQGGEKLFF. CDR3 coding DNA: TGTGCCAGCAGTTTCCGACAGGGCGGTGAAAAACTGTTTTTT.

This clone was found a few times. V usage is TRBV7-9 and J usage is TRBJ2-1; a weak D match, TRBD2 (6 bases). Per the germline V gene, CDR1 is SEHNR and CDR2 is FQNEAQ (reference sequence). Trimming removed 6 bases at V and 3 bases at J, with 18 bases between. The CDR3 runs to 16 residues. CDR3 protein: CASSFVPGLDYNEQFF. The CDR3 region has the DNA TGTGCCAGCAGTTTCGTGCCGGGACTCGACTACAATGAGCAGTTCTTC.

The rearrangement joins TRBV9 to TRBJ2-5; weak D call: TRBD1 (6 bases). CDR1 is SGDLS and CDR2 is YYNGEE in the germline V gene. The CDR3 loop spans 14 amino acids. V was shortened by 0 bases and J by 1 base, with 7 bases between the two germline ends. The CDR3 coding sequence is TGTGCCAGCAGCGTAGGAGGGGGCCAAGAGACCCAGTACTTC. Translated: CASSVGGGQETQYF.